This entry lists 10 T cell receptor beta chains sequenced from one sample in a study of CD8+ T cells in alopecia areata. Once sorted, CD4+ cells from about five patients yielded CD25+CD127- cells. As the sequencing template, cDNA was produced by extracting RNA and reverse transcribing it. TCRdb's table, derived via immunoSEQ multiplex PCR, lists solely in-frame clones and lacks some. Altogether 35,000 to 45,000 clones are present, under 65% being singletons, with the ten largest covering under 2%. Sequenced sample: CD4+ Tregs sorted from blood. These TCRs come from a human donor with alopecia areata.

The chain employs TRBV28 and TRBJ2-1; D may be TRBD1 or TRBD2 (5 bases each). V lost 6 bases and J 6 bases, leaving 18 bases between the germline ends. The CDR3 loop spans 15 amino acids. The germline V gene encodes CDR1 MDHEN and CDR2 SYDVKM. CDR3 region: CASRILTGTRNEQFF. The CDR3 DNA sequence: TGTGCCAGCAGAATTTTAACGGGGACGCGCAATGAGCAGTTCTTC.

This chain's CDR3 is CASSLYRGATGELFF. CDR3 coding DNA: TGTGCCAGCAGCTTATATCGGGGGGCTACCGGGGAGCTGTTTTTT. This sequence joins TRBV7-8 and TRBJ2-2; TRBD2 is a possible D gene (7 bases). Germline loops: CDR1 SGHVS, CDR2 FQNEAQ. This CDR3 has 15 amino acids. Trimming took 2 bases from V and 5 from J, leaving 12 bases between them.

The V call is TRBV2, the J call TRBJ1-2; D might be TRBD1 (5 bases). Trimming shortened V by 5 bases and J by 0 bases, and 10 bases separated the two germline ends. The V gene's germline CDR1 is SNHLY and CDR2 FYNNEI. This CDR3 is built from 14 residues. The CDR3 nucleotides read TGTGCCAGCAGTTACAGGCTTCCTAACTATGGCTACACCTTC. Protein: CASSYRLPNYGYTF.

This clone turned up a few times. The V and J genes are TRBV2 and TRBJ2-5; TRBD2 matches at 12 bases. The V segment lost 6 bases and the J segment 9 bases; nucleotides outside the gene matches: 8. CDR1 and CDR2 (germline): SNHLY, FYNNEI. This CDR3 region has 14 residues. This chain's CDR3 is CASSPGLAGQPQYF. The CDR3 nucleotides are TGTGCCAGCAGCCCGGGACTAGCGGGCCAGCCCCAGTACTTC.

V and J are TRBV6-5 and TRBJ2-1, with 7 bases matching TRBD1. Trimming removed 0 bases from V and 4 bases from J; junction bases left unmatched: 3. The CDR3 has 15 residues. CDR1 and CDR2 from the germline V gene are MNHEY and SVGAGI. The CDR3 bases are TGTGCCAGCAGTTACTCGCGACAGGGTTACAATGAGCAGTTCTTC. The encoded protein is CASSYSRQGYNEQFF.

The chain uses TRBV2 and TRBJ2-2; D is undetermined. V lost 8 bases and J lost 6, with 7 bases in between. The CDR3 has 11 amino acids. Germline CDR1 reads SNHLY; CDR2 reads FYNNEI. As DNA, the CDR3 is TGTGCCAGCCTTAACGCCGGGGAGCTGTTTTTT. Translation: CASLNAGELFF.

The V gene is TRBV7-3, the J gene TRBJ2-5, with TRBD2 as a possible D gene (6 bases). V was trimmed by 3 bases and J by 5 bases, leaving 10 bases between them. The CDR3 length is 13 residues. Germline V gene data show CDR1 as SGHTA and CDR2 as FQGTGA. The CDR3 region is CASSLDYSETQYF. The CDR3 bases are TGTGCCAGCAGCTTGGACTACTCGGAGACCCAGTACTTC.

The V gene is TRBV7-8, the J gene TRBJ1-2, with D perhaps TRBD1 (5 bases). Germline loops: CDR1 SGHVS, CDR2 FQNEAQ. V dropped 5 bases and J dropped 0 bases, with 13 bases sitting between them. This CDR3 is 15 amino acids long. The CDR3 loop is CASSRTTGANYGYTF. The CDR3 DNA is TGTGCCAGCAGCCGCACCACAGGTGCTAACTATGGCTACACCTTC. Together with reference TRBV7-8 and TRBJ1-2, the CDR3 gives the full variable domain: GAGVSQSPRYKVAKRGQDVALRCDPISGHVSLFWYQQALGQGPEFLTYFQNEAQLDKSGLPSDRFFAERPEGSVSTLKIQRTQQEDSAVYLCASSRTTGANYGYTFGSGTRLTVV.

V is TRBV5-1 and J is TRBJ1-2; TRBD1 is a possible D gene (5 bases). CDR3 length: 14 amino acids. The germline V and J ends were trimmed by 0 bases and 4 bases, with 10 bases remaining between them. CDR1 and CDR2 (germline): SGHRS, YFSETQ. The CDR3 region is CASSLVETVYGYTF. In nucleotides, the CDR3 is TGCGCCAGCAGCTTGGTAGAGACAGTCTATGGCTACACCTTC.

This chain uses TRBV15 with TRBJ2-2; 10 bases fit TRBD2. The V gene end was trimmed by 0 bases and the J gene end by 5 bases; junction bases not matched to a gene: 6. Germline CDR1 and CDR2: LNHNV and YYDKDF (reference sequence). The CDR3 is 17 residues long. The CDR3 DNA reads as TGTGCCACCAGCAGAGATGAGGGACTAGCGACTACCGGGGAGCTGTTTTTT. Its protein is CATSRDEGLATTGELFF.